The text below deals with one T cell receptor beta chain. The antigen remains undetermined. The data originate from a study of T cell repertoires and HLA-DP antigens. For the study at large: Alloreactive CD4+ T cells targeted HLA-DP on transduced HeLa. DNA input averaged approximately 220 ng in sorted CD137+CD4+ and approximately 1,200 ng in pre-culture CD4+.

Average purity of the negatively selected CD4+ T cells was around 98%. Clones were read by immunoSEQ multiplex PCR, and TCRdb kept only the in-frame ones, dropping some. The sample lists 85,000 to 90,000 clones, roughly 86% occurring once. This CDR3 has 14 residues. The V and J ends lost 2 bases and 6 bases respectively, with 12 bases between them. Germline-derived CDR1 and CDR2 are SGHTA and FQGTGA. This rearrangement joins TRBV7-3 to TRBJ2-3; D gene uncertain. The TCR sequence derives from a man aged 45-65 years in good health and CMV-seronegative. The specimen sequenced was CD4+ T cells from PBMCs. CDR3 sequence reads: CASSLGPSQDTQYF. CDR3 coding DNA: TGTGCCAGCAGCTTAGGACCCAGTCAGGATACGCAGTATTTT.